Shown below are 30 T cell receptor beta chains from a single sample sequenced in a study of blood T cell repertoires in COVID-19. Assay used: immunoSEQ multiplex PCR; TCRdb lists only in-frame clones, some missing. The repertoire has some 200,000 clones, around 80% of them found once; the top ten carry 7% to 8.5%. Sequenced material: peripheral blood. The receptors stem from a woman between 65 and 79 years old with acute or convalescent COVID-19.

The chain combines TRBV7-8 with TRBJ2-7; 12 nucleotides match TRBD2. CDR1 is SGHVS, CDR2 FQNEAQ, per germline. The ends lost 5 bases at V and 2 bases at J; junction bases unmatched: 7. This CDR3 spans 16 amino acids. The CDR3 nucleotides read TGTGCCAGCAGCGTATCGGGACTAGCGGGCCCCTACGAGCAGTACTTC. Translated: CASSVSGLAGPYEQYF.

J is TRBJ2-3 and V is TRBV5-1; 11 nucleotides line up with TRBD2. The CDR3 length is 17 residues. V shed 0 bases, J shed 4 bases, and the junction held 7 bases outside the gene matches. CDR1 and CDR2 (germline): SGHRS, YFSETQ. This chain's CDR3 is CASSLGLAGHQADTQYF. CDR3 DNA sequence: TGCGCCAGCAGCTTGGGACTAGCGGGGCACCAGGCAGATACGCAGTATTTT.

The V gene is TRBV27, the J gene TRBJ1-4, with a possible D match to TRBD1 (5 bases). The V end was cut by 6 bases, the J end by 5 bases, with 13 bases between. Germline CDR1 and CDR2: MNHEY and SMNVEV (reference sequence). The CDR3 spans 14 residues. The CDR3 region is CASRPGNTNEKLFF. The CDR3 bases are TGTGCCAGCAGGCCAGGGAATACGAATGAAAAACTGTTTTTT.

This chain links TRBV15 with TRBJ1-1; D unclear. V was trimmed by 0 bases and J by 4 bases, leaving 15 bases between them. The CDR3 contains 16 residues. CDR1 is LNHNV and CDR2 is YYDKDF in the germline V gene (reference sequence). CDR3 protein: CATSRDHLGGSTEAFF. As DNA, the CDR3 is TGTGCCACCAGCAGAGATCATCTCGGAGGGAGCACTGAAGCTTTCTTT. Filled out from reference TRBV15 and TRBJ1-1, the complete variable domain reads DAMVIQNPRYQVTQFGKPVTLSCSQTLNHNVMYWYQQKSSQAPKLLFHYYDKDFNNEADTPDNFQSRRPNTSFCFLDIRSPGLGDTAMYLCATSRDHLGGSTEAFFGQGTRLTVV.

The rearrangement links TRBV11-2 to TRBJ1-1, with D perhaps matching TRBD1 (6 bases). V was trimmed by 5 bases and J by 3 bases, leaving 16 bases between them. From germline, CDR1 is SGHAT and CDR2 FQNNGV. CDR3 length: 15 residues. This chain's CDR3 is CASSPLGAKHTEAFF. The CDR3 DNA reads TGTGCCAGCAGCCCCCTGGGGGCTAAGCACACTGAAGCTTTCTTT.

The CDR3 DNA reads as TGTGCCAGCAGCTTTACTAGCGGGGGGGTCGGGGCAGATACGCAGTATTTT. Protein: CASSFTSGGVGADTQYF. The J gene is TRBJ2-3, the V gene TRBV7-8, with 13 bases identical to TRBD2. Trimming at V came to 3 bases and at J to 4 bases, leaving 7 bases not matched to a gene. From germline, CDR1 is SGHVS and CDR2 FQNEAQ. This CDR3 is built from 17 residues. Based on the CDR3 plus reference TRBV7-8 and TRBJ2-3, the full variable domain is GAGVSQSPRYKVAKRGQDVALRCDPISGHVSLFWYQQALGQGPEFLTYFQNEAQLDKSGLPSDRFFAERPEGSVSTLKIQRTQQEDSAVYLCASSFTSGGVGADTQYFGPGTRLTVL.

The CDR3 DNA sequence: TGTGCCACCGCGACAGGGGCTGGGGCCAACGTCCTGACTTTC. It is translated as CATATGAGANVLTF. V is TRBV24-1 and J is TRBJ2-6; 8 bases match TRBD1. V shed 9 bases and J 2 bases; nucleotides not matched to a gene: 2. Per germline, CDR1 KGHDR and CDR2 SFDVKD. The CDR3 extends over 14 amino acids.

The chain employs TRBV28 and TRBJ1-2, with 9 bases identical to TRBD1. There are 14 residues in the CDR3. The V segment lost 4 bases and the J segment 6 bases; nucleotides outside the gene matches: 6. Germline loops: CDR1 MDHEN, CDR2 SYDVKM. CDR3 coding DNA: TGTGCCAGCAGTTCGGGACAGGGATTGGATGGCTACACCTTC. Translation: CASSSGQGLDGYTF.

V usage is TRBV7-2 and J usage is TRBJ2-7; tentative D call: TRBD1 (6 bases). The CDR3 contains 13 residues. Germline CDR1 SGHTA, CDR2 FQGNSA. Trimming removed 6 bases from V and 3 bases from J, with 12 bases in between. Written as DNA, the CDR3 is TGTGCCAGCAGTCCGACAGGATTCTACGAGCAGTACTTC. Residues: CASSPTGFYEQYF. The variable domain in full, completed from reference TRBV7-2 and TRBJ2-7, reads GAGVSQSPSNKVTEKGKDVELRCDPISGHTALYWYRQSLGQGLEFLIYFQGNSAPDKSGLPSDRFSAERTGGSVSTLTIQRTQQEDSAVYLCASSPTGFYEQYFGPGTRLTVT.

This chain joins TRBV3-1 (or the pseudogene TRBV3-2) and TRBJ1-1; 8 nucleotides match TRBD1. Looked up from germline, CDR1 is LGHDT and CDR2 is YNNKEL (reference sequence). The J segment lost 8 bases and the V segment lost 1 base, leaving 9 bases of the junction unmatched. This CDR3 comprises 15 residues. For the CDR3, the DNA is TGTGCCAGCAGCCAAGGGGCGACAGGGGATTCCGAAGCTTTCTTT. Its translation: CASSQGATGDSEAFF.

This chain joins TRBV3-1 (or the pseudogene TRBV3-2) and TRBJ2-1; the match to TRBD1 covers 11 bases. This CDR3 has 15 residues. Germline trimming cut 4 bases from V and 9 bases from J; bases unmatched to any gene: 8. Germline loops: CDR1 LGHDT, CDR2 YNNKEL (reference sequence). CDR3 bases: TGTGCCAGCAGCCTAGGACAGGGGGCTGGTAGTGAGCAGTTCTTC. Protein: CASSLGQGAGSEQFF.

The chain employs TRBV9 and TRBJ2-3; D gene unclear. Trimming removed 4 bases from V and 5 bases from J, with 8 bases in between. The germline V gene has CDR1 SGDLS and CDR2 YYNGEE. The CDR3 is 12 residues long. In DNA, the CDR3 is TGTGCCAGCAGCCTCTCCGGAGATACGCAGTATTTT. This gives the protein CASSLSGDTQYF.

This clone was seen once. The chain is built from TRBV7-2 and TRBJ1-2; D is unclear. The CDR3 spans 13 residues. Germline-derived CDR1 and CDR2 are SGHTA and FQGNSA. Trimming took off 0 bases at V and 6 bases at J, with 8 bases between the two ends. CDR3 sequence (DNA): TGTGCCAGCAGCTTAGCCACCGGGGATGGCTACACCTTC. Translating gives CASSLATGDGYTF.

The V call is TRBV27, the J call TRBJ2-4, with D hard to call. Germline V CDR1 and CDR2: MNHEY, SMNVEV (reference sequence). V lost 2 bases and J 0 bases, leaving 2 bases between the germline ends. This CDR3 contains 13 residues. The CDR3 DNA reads TGTGCCAGCAGTTTACAAGCCAAAAACATTCAGTACTTC. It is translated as CASSLQAKNIQYF.

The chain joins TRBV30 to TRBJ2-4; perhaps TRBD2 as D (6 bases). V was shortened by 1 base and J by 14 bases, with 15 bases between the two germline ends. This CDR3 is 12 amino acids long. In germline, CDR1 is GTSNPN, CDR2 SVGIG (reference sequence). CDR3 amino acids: CAWSDRGTEEYF. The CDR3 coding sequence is TGTGCCTGGAGTGATCGCGGGACCGAGGAGTACTTC.

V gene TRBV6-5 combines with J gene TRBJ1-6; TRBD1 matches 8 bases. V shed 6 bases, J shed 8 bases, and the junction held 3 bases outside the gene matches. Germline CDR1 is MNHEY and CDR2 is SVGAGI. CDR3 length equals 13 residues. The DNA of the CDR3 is TGTGCCAGCAGGGACAGGGACGATTCACCCCTCCACTTT. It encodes CASRDRDDSPLHF.

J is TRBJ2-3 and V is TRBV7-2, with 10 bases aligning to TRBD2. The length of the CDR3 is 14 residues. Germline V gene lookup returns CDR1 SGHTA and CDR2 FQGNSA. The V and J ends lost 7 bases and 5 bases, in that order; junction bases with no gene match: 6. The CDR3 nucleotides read TGTGCCAGCACCTCAGCGGGGGGGCTAGATACGCAGTATTTT. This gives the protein CASTSAGGLDTQYF.

Here the CDR3 reads CASSPGQAISYNEQFF. CDR3 sequence (DNA): TGTGCCAGCTCCCCCGGACAGGCTATCTCCTACAATGAGCAGTTCTTC. The chain links TRBV18 to TRBJ2-1; TRBD1 aligns across 7 bases. From germline, CDR1 is KGHSH and CDR2 LQKENI. The CDR3 length is 16 residues. V dropped 6 bases and J dropped 0; count of bases not matched to a gene: 8.

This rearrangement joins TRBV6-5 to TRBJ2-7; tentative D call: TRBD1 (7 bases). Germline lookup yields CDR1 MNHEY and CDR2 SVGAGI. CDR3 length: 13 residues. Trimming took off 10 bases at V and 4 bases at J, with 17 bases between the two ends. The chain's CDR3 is CATQGGGRYEQYV. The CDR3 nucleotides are TGTGCCACCCAGGGGGGAGGAAGATACGAGCAGTACGTC.

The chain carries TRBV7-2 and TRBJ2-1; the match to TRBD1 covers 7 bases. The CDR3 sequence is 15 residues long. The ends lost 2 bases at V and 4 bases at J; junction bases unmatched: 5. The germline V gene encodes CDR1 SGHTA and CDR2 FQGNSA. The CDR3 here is CASSLPGQKYNEQFF. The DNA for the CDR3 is TGTGCCAGCAGCTTACCGGGACAGAAGTACAATGAGCAGTTCTTC.

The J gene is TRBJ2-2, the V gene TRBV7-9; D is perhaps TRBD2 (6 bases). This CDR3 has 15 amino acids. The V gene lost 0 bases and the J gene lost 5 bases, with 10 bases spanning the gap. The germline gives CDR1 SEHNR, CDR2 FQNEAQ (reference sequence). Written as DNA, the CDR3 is TGTGCCAGCAGCTTAGCTAGCGGAGGGACCGGGGAGCTGTTTTTT. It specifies CASSLASGGTGELFF.

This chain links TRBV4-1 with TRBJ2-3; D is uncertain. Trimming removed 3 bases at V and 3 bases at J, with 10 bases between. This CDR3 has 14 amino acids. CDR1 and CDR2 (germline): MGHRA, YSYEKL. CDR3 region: CASSQLAETDTQYF. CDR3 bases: TGCGCCAGCAGCCAGCTCGCGGAGACAGATACGCAGTATTTT.

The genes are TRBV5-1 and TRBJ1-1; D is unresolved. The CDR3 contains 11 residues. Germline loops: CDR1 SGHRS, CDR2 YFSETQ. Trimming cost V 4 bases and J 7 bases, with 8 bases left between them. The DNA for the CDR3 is TGCGCCAGCAGCCTCCGGGATGAAGCTTTCTTT. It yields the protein CASSLRDEAFF.

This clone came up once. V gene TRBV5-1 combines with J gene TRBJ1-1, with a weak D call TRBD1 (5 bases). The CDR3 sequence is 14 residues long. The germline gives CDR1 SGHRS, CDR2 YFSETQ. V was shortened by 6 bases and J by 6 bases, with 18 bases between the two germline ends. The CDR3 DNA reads TGCGCCAGCATAGAGAGCGCGGGGGGATCTGAAGCTTTCTTT. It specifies CASIESAGGSEAFF.

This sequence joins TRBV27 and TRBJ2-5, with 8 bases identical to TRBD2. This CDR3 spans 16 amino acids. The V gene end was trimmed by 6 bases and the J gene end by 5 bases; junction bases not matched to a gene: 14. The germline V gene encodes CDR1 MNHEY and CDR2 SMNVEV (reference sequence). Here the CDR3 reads CASSQERLAKTETQYF. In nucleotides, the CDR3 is TGTGCCAGCAGCCAAGAGCGACTAGCGAAGACGGAGACCCAGTACTTC.

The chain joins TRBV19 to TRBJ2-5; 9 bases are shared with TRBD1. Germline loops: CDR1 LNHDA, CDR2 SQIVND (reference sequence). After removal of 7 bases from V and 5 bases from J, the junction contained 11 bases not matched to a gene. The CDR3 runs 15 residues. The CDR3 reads CASKPGQGPQETQYF. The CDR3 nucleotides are TGTGCCAGTAAACCGGGACAGGGACCCCAGGAGACCCAGTACTTC.

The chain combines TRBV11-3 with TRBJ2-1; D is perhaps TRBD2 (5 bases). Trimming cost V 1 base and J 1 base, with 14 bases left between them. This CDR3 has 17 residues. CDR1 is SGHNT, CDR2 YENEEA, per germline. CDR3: CASSLGAGVGSYNEQFF. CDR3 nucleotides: TGTGCCAGCAGCTTAGGGGCCGGGGTAGGGTCCTACAATGAGCAGTTCTTC.

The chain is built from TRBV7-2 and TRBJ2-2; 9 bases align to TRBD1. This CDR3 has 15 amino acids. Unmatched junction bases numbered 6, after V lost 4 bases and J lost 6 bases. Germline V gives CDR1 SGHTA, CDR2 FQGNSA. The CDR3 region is CASSSGTGRSGELFF. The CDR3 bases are TGTGCCAGCAGCTCCGGGACAGGGAGGTCCGGGGAGCTGTTTTTT.

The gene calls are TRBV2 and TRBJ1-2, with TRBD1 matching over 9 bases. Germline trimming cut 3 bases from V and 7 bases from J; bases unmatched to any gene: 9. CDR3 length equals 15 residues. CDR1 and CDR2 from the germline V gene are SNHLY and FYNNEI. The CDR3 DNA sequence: TGTGCCAGCAGTGACCTGGACAGGGGTCTCTTTGGCTACACCTTC. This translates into CASSDLDRGLFGYTF.

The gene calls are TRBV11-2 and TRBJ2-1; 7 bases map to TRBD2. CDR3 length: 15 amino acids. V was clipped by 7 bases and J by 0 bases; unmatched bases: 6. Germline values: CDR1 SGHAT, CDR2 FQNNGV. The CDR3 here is CASTVGGGSYNEQFF. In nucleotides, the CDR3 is TGTGCCAGCACCGTGGGGGGGGGCTCCTACAATGAGCAGTTCTTC.